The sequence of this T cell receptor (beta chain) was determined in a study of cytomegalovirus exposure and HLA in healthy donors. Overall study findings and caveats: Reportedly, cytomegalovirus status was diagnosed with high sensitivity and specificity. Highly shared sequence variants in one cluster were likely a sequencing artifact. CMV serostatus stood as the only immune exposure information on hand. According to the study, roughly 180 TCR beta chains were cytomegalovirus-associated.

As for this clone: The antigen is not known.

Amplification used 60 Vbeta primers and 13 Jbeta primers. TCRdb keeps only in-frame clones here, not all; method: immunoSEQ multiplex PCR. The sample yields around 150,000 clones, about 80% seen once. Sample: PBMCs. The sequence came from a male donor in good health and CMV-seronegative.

The DNA of the CDR3 is TGTGCCAGCAGTTACTCGATGGCGGGAGGAGGAGAGACCCAGTACTTC. It is translated as CASSYSMAGGGETQYF. The chain uses TRBV6-5 and TRBJ2-5; TRBD2 agrees at 8 bases. Germline loops: CDR1 MNHEY, CDR2 SVGAGI. CDR3 size: 16 residues. With 0 bases clipped from V and 4 bases from J, the junction kept 7 bases outside the gene matches.